This T cell receptor (beta chain) was retrieved from a study of identical twins. Study findings and constraints: Compared with unrelated sharing, twin-shared out-of-frame alpha sequences had more low-probability sequences.

CDR3 length equals 12 residues. The V end was cut by 3 bases, the J end by 2 bases, with 7 bases between. The germline gives CDR1 DFQATT, CDR2 SNEGSKA (reference sequence). Unique molecular identifiers were present on cDNA, and template switching added a universal primer site. TCRdb reanalysed the 5' RACE reads using MiXCR and keeps one entry per CDR3 protein. In the table there are 1.5 million to 2 million distinct CDR3 sequences, 25% to 35% of which are singletons. Concerning this clonotype: Its antigen is unidentified. A single base separates this from a much larger clone, so it may be a read error.

This sequence originates from a newborn girl in good health. Material for sequencing was cord blood. The chain links TRBV20-1 to TRBJ1-2, with D uncertain. The CDR3 sequence is CSASSQNYGYTF. Here the CDR3 DNA reads TGCAGTGCTAGTTCCCAGAACTATGGCTACACCTTC.